A selection of T cell receptor beta chains follows, all from one sample in a study of blood T cell repertoires in COVID-19. The table came from immunoSEQ multiplex PCR; TCRdb's copy has only in-frame clones and leaves some out. The sample has approximately 280,000 clones; 85% are singletons. The sequencing sample was made of PBMCs or T cells enriched from blood (not recorded which). All receptors derive from a woman aged 45-65 years who had recovered from COVID-19. CDR3s include the opening cysteine and the closing phenylalanine or tryptophan. A D gene is named only where the DNA matches it firmly. Only some rows state a clone size, as once, few, many or a class for expanded clones.

j_call d_call cdr3_length clone_size v_call cdr3_aa cdr3_nt
TRBJ2-7 TRBD1 13 NA TRBV19 CASSTRGRDEQYF TGTGCCAGTAGTACCAGGGGGCGCGACGAGCAGTACTTC
TRBJ1-5 NA 16 NA TRBV30 CAWTAAAAYSNQPQHF TGTGCCTGGACCGCCGCGGCCGCTTATAGCAATCAGCCCCAGCATTTT
TRBJ2-7 TRBD2 14 NA TRBV3-1/TRBV3-2 CASSQDMGLAGQYF TGTGCCAGCAGCCAAGATATGGGGCTAGCGGGGCAGTACTTC
TRBJ1-2 NA 16 NA TRBV4-3 CASSHDLLGTGYGYTF TGCGCCAGCAGCCATGACTTGCTTGGGACTGGGTATGGCTACACCTTC
TRBJ2-1 NA 14 many TRBV19 CASSIEGRSNEQFF TGTGCCAGTAGTATAGAGGGCAGAAGCAATGAGCAGTTCTTC
TRBJ1-5 NA 14 NA TRBV7-2 CASSSNLNAGPQHF TGTGCCAGCAGCTCTAACTTGAACGCGGGGCCCCAGCATTTT
TRBJ2-7 NA 14 NA TRBV5-8 CASSPTNANYEQYF TGTGCCAGCAGCCCGACAAACGCGAATTACGAGCAGTACTTC
TRBJ1-6 NA 13 NA TRBV10-3 CATTPREESPLHF TGTGCCACTACCCCCCGGGAGGAATCACCCCTCCACTTT
TRBJ1-6 NA 14 NA TRBV6-2/TRBV6-3 CASSINRVSSPLHF TGTGCCAGCAGCATAAACAGGGTCAGCTCACCCCTCCACTTT
TRBJ2-7 NA 14 NA TRBV9 CASSVRIASGEQYF TGTGCCAGCAGCGTACGTATAGCGTCGGGCGAGCAGTACTTC
TRBJ1-1 TRBD1 15 NA TRBV6-5 CASSTHRGQNTEAFF TGTGCCAGCAGTACTCACAGGGGGCAGAACACTGAAGCTTTCTTT
TRBJ1-1 NA 12 once TRBV2 CASRAGQGEAFF TGTGCCAGCAGGGCGGGGCAGGGCGAGGCTTTCTTT
TRBJ2-1 TRBD1 14 NA TRBV12-5 CASGLETGFGEQFF TGTGCTAGTGGTTTGGAGACAGGGTTCGGTGAGCAGTTCTTC
TRBJ2-3 NA 17 NA TRBV6-1 CASSEFEGKTFTDTQYF TGTGCCAGCAGTGAATTTGAGGGTAAAACATTCACAGATACGCAGTATTTT
TRBJ1-2 NA 14 NA TRBV4-3 CASSLGFPNYGYTF TGCGCCAGCAGCCTCGGGTTTCCTAACTATGGCTACACCTTC
TRBJ2-5 TRBD2 15 NA TRBV7-9 CASSLLAGGKETQYF TGTGCCAGCAGCTTATTAGCGGGGGGGAAAGAGACCCAGTACTTC
TRBJ1-6 TRBD1 14 NA TRBV6-5 CASRRTGVRSPLHF TGTGCCAGCAGAAGAACAGGGGTACGATCACCCCTCCACTTT
TRBJ2-6 NA 15 few TRBV19 CASSISHSGANVLTF TGTGCCAGTAGTATTAGCCACTCTGGGGCCAACGTCCTGACTTTC
TRBJ2-2 NA 14 NA TRBV11-3 CASSSRYGTGELFF TGTGCCAGCAGCTCGAGGTATGGGACCGGGGAGCTGTTTTTT
TRBJ2-5 TRBD2 18 NA TRBV19 CASSIFGLAGSHQETQYF TGTGCCAGTAGTATTTTCGGACTAGCGGGGTCCCACCAAGAGACCCAGTACTTC
TRBJ1-2 NA 13 many TRBV6-2/TRBV6-3 CASSLSEVHGYTF TGTGCCAGCAGCCTCAGTGAAGTACATGGCTACACCTTC
TRBJ1-3 TRBD1 16 NA TRBV19 CASSPQPGGWGNTIYF TGTGCCAGTAGCCCCCAACCAGGGGGCTGGGGGAACACCATATATTTT
TRBJ2-5 TRBD2 15 NA TRBV2 CASRGGRGGQETQYF TGTGCCAGCAGAGGAGGTCGGGGGGGCCAAGAGACCCAGTACTTC
TRBJ2-7 NA 15 NA TRBV7-6 CASSQEAAFVYEQYF TGTGCCAGCAGCCAGGAGGCCGCGTTTGTCTACGAGCAGTACTTC
TRBJ2-7 TRBD2 16 NA TRBV30 CAWDPSASGGSYEQYF TGTGCCTGGGACCCCTCGGCTAGCGGGGGATCCTACGAGCAGTACTTC
TRBJ2-1 TRBD2 16 NA TRBV18 CASSPPLAGGYNEQFF TGTGCCAGCTCACCACCCCTAGCGGGGGGATACAATGAGCAGTTCTTC
TRBJ2-7 NA 13 few TRBV12-3/TRBV12-4 CASSPSGAYEQYF TGTGCCAGCAGTCCGTCGGGGGCCTACGAGCAGTACTTC